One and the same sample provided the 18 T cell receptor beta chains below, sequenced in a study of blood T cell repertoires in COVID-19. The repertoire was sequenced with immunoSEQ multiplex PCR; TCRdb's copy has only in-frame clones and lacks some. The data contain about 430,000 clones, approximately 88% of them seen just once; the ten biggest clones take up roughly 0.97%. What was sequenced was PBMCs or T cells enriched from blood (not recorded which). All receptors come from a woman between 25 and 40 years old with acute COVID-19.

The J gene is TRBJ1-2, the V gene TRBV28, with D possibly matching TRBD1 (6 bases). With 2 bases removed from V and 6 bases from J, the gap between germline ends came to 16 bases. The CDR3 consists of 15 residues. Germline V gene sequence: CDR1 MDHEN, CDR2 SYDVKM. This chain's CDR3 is CASSLGGRVGHGYTF. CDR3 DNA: TGTGCCAGCAGTTTAGGGGGCAGGGTAGGCCATGGCTACACCTTC.

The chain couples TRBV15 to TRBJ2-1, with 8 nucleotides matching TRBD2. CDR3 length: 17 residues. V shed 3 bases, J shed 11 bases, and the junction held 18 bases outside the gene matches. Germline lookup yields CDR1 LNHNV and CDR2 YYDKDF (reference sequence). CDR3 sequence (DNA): TGTGCCACCAGCAGGGATCCCTCGGGGGGGCGAGTCTTTAAGCAGTTCTTC. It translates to CATSRDPSGGRVFKQFF.

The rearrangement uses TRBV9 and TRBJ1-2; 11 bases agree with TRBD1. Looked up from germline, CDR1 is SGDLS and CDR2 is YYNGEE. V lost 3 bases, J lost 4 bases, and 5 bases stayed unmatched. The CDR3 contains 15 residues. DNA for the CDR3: TGTGCCAGCAGCGGATCCGGGACAGGGGGCTATGGCTACACCTTC. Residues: CASSGSGTGGYGYTF.

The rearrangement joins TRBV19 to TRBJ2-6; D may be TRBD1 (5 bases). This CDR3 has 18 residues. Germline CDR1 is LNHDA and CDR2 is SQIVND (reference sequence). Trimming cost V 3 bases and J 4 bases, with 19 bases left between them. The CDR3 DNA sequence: TGTGCCAGTAGTATCTGGCAGGGTGGGTCGTTAGGGGCCAACGTCCTGACTTTC. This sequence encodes CASSIWQGGSLGANVLTF. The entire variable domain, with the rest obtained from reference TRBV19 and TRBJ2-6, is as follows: DGGITQSPKYLFRKEGQNVTLSCEQNLNHDAMYWYRQDPGQGLRLIYYSQIVNDFQKGDIAEGYSVSREKKESFPLTVTSAQKNPTAFYLCASSIWQGGSLGANVLTFGAGSRLTVL.

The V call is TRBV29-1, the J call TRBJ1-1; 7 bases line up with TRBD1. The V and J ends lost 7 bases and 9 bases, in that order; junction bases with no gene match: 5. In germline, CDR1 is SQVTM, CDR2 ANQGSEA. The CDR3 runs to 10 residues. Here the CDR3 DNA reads TGCAGCGCCGGGACAGCGAAAGCTTTCTTT. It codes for CSAGTAKAFF. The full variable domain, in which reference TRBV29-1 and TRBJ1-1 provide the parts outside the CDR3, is SAVISQKPSRDICQRGTSLTIQCQVDSQVTMMFWYRQQPGQSLTLIATANQGSEATYESGFVIDKFPISRPNLTFSTLTVSNMSPEDSSIYLCSAGTAKAFFGQGTRLTVV.

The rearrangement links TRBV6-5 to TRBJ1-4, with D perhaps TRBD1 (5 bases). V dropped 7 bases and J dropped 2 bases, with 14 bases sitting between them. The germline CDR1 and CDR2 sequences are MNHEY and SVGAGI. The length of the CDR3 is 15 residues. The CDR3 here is CASIMAGGTNEKLFF. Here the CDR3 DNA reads TGTGCCAGCATCATGGCGGGGGGGACTAATGAAAAACTGTTTTTT.

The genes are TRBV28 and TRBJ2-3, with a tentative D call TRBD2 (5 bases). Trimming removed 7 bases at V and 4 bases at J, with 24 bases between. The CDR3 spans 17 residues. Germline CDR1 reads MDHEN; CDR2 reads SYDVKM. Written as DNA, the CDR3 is TGTGCCAGCACCGTTTGGGTTCGGGATTTCATTTCAGATACGCAGTATTTT. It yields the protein CASTVWVRDFISDTQYF.

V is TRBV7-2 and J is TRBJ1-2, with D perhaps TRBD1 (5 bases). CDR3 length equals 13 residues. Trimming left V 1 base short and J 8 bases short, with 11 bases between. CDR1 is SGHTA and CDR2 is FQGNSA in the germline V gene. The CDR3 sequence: CASSLVGVQGYTF. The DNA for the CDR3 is TGTGCCAGCAGCTTAGTAGGGGTTCAGGGCTACACCTTC.

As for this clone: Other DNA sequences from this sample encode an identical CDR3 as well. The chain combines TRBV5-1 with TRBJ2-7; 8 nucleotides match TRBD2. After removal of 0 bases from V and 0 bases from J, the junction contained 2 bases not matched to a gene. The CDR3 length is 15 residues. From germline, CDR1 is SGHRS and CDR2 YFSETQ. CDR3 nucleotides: TGCGCCAGCAGCTTGGTGGCGGGGGGCTCCTACGAGCAGTACTTC. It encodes CASSLVAGGSYEQYF.

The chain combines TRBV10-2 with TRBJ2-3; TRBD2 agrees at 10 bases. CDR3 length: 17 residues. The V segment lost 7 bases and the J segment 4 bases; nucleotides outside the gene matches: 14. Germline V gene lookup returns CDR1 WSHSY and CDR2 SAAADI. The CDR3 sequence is CASMGGQRAGGPDTQYF. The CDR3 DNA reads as TGCGCCAGCATGGGGGGTCAAAGAGCGGGGGGGCCAGATACGCAGTATTTT.

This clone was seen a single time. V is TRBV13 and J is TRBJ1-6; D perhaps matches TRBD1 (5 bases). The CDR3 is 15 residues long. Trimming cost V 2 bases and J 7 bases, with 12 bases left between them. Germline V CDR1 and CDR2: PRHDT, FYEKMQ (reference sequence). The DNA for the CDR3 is TGTGCCAGCAGCTTACGGGGGATAAGCAATTCACCCCTCCACTTT. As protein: CASSLRGISNSPLHF.

CDR3 loop: CASSRPSRSEKLFF. The CDR3 DNA reads TGTGCCAGCAGCCGGCCGTCGAGGAGTGAAAAACTGTTTTTT. The chain recombines TRBV7-2 with TRBJ1-4; D gene uncertain. V lost 5 bases, J lost 7 bases, and 14 bases lay in between. The CDR3 is 14 amino acids. Germline loops: CDR1 SGHTA, CDR2 FQGNSA.

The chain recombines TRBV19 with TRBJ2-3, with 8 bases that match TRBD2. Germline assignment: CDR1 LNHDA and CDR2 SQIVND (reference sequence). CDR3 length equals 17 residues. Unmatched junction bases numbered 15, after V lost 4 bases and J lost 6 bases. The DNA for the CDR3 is TGTGCCAGTAGTAATCCGTTAGGCGGGGGGAAAGGGGATACGCAGTATTTT. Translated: CASSNPLGGGKGDTQYF.

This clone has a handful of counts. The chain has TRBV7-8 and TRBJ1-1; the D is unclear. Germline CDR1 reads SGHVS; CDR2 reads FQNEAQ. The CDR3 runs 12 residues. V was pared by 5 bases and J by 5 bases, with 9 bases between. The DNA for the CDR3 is TGTGCCAGCAGCGAAGCCGGGACTGAAGCTTTCTTT. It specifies CASSEAGTEAFF.

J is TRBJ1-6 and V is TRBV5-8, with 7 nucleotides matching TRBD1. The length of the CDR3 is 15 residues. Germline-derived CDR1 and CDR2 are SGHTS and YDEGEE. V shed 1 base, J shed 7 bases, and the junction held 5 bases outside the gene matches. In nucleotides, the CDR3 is TGTGCCAGCAGCTTGTTGGGACAGAAAAATTCACCCCTCCACTTT. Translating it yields CASSLLGQKNSPLHF.

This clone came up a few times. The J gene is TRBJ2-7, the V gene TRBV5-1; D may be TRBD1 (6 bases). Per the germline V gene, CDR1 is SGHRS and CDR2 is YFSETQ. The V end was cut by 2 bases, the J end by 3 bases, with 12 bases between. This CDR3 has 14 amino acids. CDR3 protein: CASSLSRGFYEQYF. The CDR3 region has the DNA TGCGCCAGCAGCTTAAGCAGGGGCTTCTACGAGCAGTACTTC.

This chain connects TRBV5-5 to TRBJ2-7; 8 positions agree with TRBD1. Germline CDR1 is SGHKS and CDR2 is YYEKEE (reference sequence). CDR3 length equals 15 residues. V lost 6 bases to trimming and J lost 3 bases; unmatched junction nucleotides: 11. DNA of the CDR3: TGTGCCAGCACCACCGGCGTGACAGGGGTCTACGAGCAGTACTTC. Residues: CASTTGVTGVYEQYF. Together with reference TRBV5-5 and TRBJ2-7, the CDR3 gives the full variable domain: DAGVTQSPTHLIKTRGQQVTLRCSPISGHKSVSWYQQVLGQGPQFIFQYYEKEERGRGNFPDRFSARQFPNYSSELNVNALLLGDSALYLCASTTGVTGVYEQYFGPGTRLTVT.

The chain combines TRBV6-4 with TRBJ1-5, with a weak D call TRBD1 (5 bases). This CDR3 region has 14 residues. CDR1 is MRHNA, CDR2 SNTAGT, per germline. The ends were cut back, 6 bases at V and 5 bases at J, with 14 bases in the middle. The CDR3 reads CASSLGLTDQPQHF. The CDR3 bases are TGTGCCAGCAGCCTGGGACTTACGGATCAGCCCCAGCATTTT.